These 15 T cell receptor beta chains came from one sample sequenced in a study of CD8+ T cells in alopecia areata. As to treatment: oral pan-JAK inhibitor, 5-10 mg twice daily. RNA extraction was followed by reverse transcription into cDNA, which acted as the sequencing template. Profiled with immunoSEQ multiplex PCR; TCRdb holds only in-frame clones, not every one. In the table there are approximately 200,000 clones, 40% to 45% of which are singletons. The source was CD4+ T cells sorted from blood, collected at roughly week 36, from a patient treated with tofacitinib. These receptors all come from a human donor with alopecia areata.

The V and J genes are TRBV29-1 and TRBJ1-2, with 9 nucleotides matching TRBD1. This CDR3 is built from 12 residues. Germline assignment: CDR1 SQVTM and CDR2 ANQGSEA. After removal of 6 bases from V and 4 bases from J, the junction contained 3 bases not matched to a gene. CDR3 residues: CSVSDRGYGYTF. The CDR3 DNA reads as TGCAGCGTATCGGACAGGGGCTATGGCTACACCTTC.

The V and J genes are TRBV10-2 and TRBJ2-6; tentative D call: TRBD2 (5 bases). This CDR3 has 16 amino acids. Germline-derived CDR1 and CDR2 are WSHSY and SAAADI. V was cut by 3 bases and J by 3 bases, with 12 bases left in between. The CDR3 reads CASSEKGVSGANVLTF. CDR3 nucleotides: TGCGCCAGCAGTGAAAAGGGAGTAAGTGGGGCCAACGTCCTGACTTTC.

The chain carries TRBV28 and TRBJ2-6; tentative D call: TRBD2 (6 bases). Germline CDR1 reads MDHEN; CDR2 reads SYDVKM. The germline V and J ends were trimmed by 3 bases and 3 bases, with 12 bases remaining between them. CDR3 size: 16 residues. CDR3 nucleotides: TGTGCCAGCAGTTTGAGGGACTCCCTTGGGGCCAACGTCCTGACTTTC. Translating gives CASSLRDSLGANVLTF. The variable domain in full, with the rest retrieved from reference TRBV28 and TRBJ2-6, is DVKVTQSSRYLVKRTGEKVFLECVQDMDHENMFWYRQDPGLGLRLIYFSYDVKMKEKGDIPEGYSVSREKKERFSLILESASTNQTSMYLCASSLRDSLGANVLTFGAGSRLTVL.

The V and J genes are TRBV30 and TRBJ1-1, with 8 bases that match TRBD1. Trimming at V came to 3 bases and at J to 7 bases, leaving 4 bases not matched to a gene. CDR3 length equals 12 residues. Germline lookup yields CDR1 GTSNPN and CDR2 SVGIG (reference sequence). The DNA for the CDR3 is TGTGCCTGGAGCAAGGGACAGGTTGAAGCTTTCTTT. Translating it yields CAWSKGQVEAFF.

For this clone: The junction shows a germline mismatch at one end, possibly a read error. CDR3 nucleotides: TGTGCCAGCAGGGGTTCTAGCGGGAGGGTGACGACGATCTTC. It codes for CASRGSSGRVTTIF. This chain uses TRBV19 with TRBJ2-1; 12 bases match TRBD2. This CDR3 contains 14 residues. The germline gives CDR1 LNHDA, CDR2 SQIVND (reference sequence).

The J gene is TRBJ1-1, the V gene TRBV30; maybe TRBD1 (5 bases). The CDR3 is 13 amino acids. Deletions cut 5 bases from V and 0 bases from J, with 10 bases between. The germline CDR1 and CDR2 sequences are GTSNPN and SVGIG (reference sequence). CDR3 nucleotides: TGTGCCTGGGAGGACACGCTGAACACTGAAGCTTTCTTT. Its protein is CAWEDTLNTEAFF.

The rearrangement uses TRBV4-2 and TRBJ2-1; TRBD2 matches at 11 bases. The junction had 10 bases not matched to a gene; V was cut back by 0 bases and J by 6 bases. Germline loops: CDR1 LGHNA, CDR2 YNFKEQ. This CDR3 is 18 amino acids long. The CDR3 sequence: CASSQDEPLAGDLNEQFF. CDR3 sequence (DNA): TGTGCCAGCAGCCAAGATGAACCACTAGCGGGAGACCTCAATGAGCAGTTCTTC.

This clone was counted a few times. The V gene is TRBV11-2, the J gene TRBJ1-1; no firm D call. The germline gives CDR1 SGHAT, CDR2 FQNNGV. The CDR3 is 13 residues long. Trimming took 4 bases from V and 5 from J, leaving 11 bases between them. The CDR3 protein is CASSYLVGTEAFF. The CDR3 DNA sequence: TGTGCCAGCAGCTATCTGGTGGGGACTGAAGCTTTCTTT.

This clone has at least ten counts. V gene TRBV7-7 combines with J gene TRBJ2-5, with D unresolved. The ends were cut back, 6 bases at V and 0 bases at J, with 8 bases in the middle. The germline V gene encodes CDR1 SSHAT and CDR2 FNYEAQ (reference sequence). The CDR3 is made up of 13 amino acids. For the CDR3, the DNA is TGTGCCAGCAGTCTGATCAACCAAGAGACCCAGTACTTC. Its translation is CASSLINQETQYF.

The J gene is TRBJ2-6, the V gene TRBV7-9, with D perhaps given as TRBD1 or TRBD2 (6 bases each). V was clipped by 5 bases and J by 1 base, with 18 bases between them. Looked up from germline, CDR1 is SEHNR and CDR2 is FQNEAQ (reference sequence). This CDR3 is built from 18 residues. The CDR3 DNA is TGTGCCAGCAGCGGAACCAAAGGGGGAGGTTCTGGGGCCAACGTCCTGACTTTC. Residues: CASSGTKGGGSGANVLTF.

This chain connects TRBV7-3 to TRBJ2-1, with 8 bases fitting TRBD2. This CDR3 is 16 amino acids long. Germline V gene lookup returns CDR1 SGHTA and CDR2 FQGTGA. Trimming took 4 bases from V and 5 from J; bases not matched to a gene: 10. The CDR3 is CASSSTGTSRHNEQFF. CDR3 coding DNA: TGTGCCAGCAGCTCTACCGGGACTAGTCGGCACAATGAGCAGTTCTTC. Looking up the rest from reference TRBV7-3 and TRBJ2-1 gives the full variable domain: GAGVSQTPSNKVTEKGKYVELRCDPISGHTALYWYRQSLGQGPEFLIYFQGTGAADDSGLPNDRFFAVRPEGSVSTLKIQRTERGDSAVYLCASSSTGTSRHNEQFFGPGTRLTVL.

This chain uses TRBV6-6 with TRBJ2-3; D not certain. The V end was cut by 10 bases, the J end by 0 bases, with 5 bases between. This CDR3 spans 11 amino acids. Looked up from germline, CDR1 is MNHNY and CDR2 is SVGAGI (reference sequence). This CDR3 reads CATDSTDTQYF. CDR3 in DNA: TGTGCCACTGACAGCACAGATACGCAGTATTTT.

V and J are TRBV4-1 and TRBJ1-2, with D perhaps TRBD1 (5 bases). V shed 0 bases and J shed 4 bases, with 12 bases lying between them. Germline V gene lookup returns CDR1 MGHRA and CDR2 YSYEKL. This CDR3 is built from 15 residues. As DNA, the CDR3 is TGCGCCAGCAGCCAAGATGGGGCAGGGCTCTATGGCTACACCTTC. Translating it yields CASSQDGAGLYGYTF.

The chain's CDR3 is CASSNPKETQYF. The CDR3 nucleotides are TGTGCCAGCTCCAACCCCAAAGAGACCCAGTACTTC. The chain links TRBV7-9 to TRBJ2-5; D is unclear. The CDR3 extends over 12 amino acids. The germline V and J ends were trimmed by 8 bases and 3 bases, with 10 bases remaining between them. CDR1 and CDR2 from the germline V gene are SEHNR and FQNEAQ (reference sequence).

The genes are TRBV5-1 and TRBJ2-1; D not resolved. With 0 bases removed from V and 2 bases from J, the gap between germline ends came to 9 bases. The CDR3 has 15 residues. Germline V lookup: CDR1 SGHRS, CDR2 YFSETQ. The CDR3 region is CASSLALETYNEQFF. The DNA of the CDR3 is TGCGCCAGCAGCTTGGCCCTAGAGACCTACAATGAGCAGTTCTTC.